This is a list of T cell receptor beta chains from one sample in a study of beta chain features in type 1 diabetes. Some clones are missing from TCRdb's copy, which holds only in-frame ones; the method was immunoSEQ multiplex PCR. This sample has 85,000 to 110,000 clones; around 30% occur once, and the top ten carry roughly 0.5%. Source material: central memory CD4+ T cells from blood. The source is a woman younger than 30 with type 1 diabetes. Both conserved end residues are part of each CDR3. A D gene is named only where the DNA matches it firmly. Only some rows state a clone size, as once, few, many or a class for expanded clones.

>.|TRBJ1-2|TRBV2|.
CASSEGYRTGYTF
TGTGCCAGCAGTGAAGGCTACAGGACCGGCTACACCTTC
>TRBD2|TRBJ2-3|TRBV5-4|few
CASSSSGRRADTQYF
TGTGCCAGCAGCTCTAGCGGGAGACGGGCAGATACGCAGTATTTT
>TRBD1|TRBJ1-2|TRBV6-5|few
CASRMDRNYGYTF
TGTGCCAGCAGAATGGACAGGAACTATGGCTACACCTTC
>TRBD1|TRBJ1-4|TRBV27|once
CASSLGGTGGKLFF
TGTGCCAGCAGTCTCGGAGGGACAGGGGGAAAACTGTTTTTT
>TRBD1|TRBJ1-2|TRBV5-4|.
CASSLAIQGNYGYTF
TGTGCCAGCAGCCTCGCAATACAGGGGAACTATGGCTACACCTTC
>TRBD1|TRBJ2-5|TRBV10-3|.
CAIWDSLSSVQYF
TGTGCCATCTGGGACAGCTTATCCTCGGTCCAGTACTTC
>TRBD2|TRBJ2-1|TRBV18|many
CASFEGRAGEQFF
TGTGCCAGCTTTGAGGGGAGGGCCGGCGAGCAGTTCTTC
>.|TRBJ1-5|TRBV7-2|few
CASSPGRQTQVSQHF
TGTGCCAGCAGCCCAGGAAGACAGACACAAGTGTCCCAGCATTTT
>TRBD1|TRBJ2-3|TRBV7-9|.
CASSLGGGQGTQYF
TGTGCCAGCAGCTTAGGAGGGGGACAGGGGACGCAGTATTTT
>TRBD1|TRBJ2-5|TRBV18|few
CASSSGTGQETQYF
TGTGCCAGCTCATCTGGGACAGGGCAAGAGACCCAGTACTTC
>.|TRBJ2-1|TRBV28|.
CASSPAGAGTYNEQFF
TGTGCCAGCAGCCCAGCCGGGGCGGGAACCTACAATGAGCAGTTCTTC
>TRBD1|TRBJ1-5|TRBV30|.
CAWSWSDRGDNQPQHF
TGTGCCTGGAGTTGGTCCGACAGGGGGGATAATCAGCCCCAGCATTTT
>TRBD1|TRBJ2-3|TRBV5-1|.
CASSPGGTGPDTQYF
TGCGCCAGCAGCCCCGGGGGGACAGGGCCAGATACGCAGTATTTT
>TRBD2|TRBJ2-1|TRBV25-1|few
CASSEATSSGSHEQFF
TGTGCCAGCAGTGAAGCAACCTCTAGCGGGAGCCATGAGCAGTTCTTC
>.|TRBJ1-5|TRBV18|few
CASSPGRDQPQHF
TGTGCCAGCTCACCAGGCAGGGATCAGCCCCAGCATTTT
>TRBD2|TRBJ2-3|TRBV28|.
CASSPSITSGSGDTQYF
TGTGCCAGCAGTCCATCCATCACTAGCGGGAGTGGAGATACGCAGTATTTT
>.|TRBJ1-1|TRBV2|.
CASSELEAGRTEAFF
TGTGCCAGCAGTGAATTAGAGGCAGGGCGCACTGAAGCTTTCTTT
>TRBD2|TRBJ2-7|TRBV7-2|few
CASSFPIGGVAYEQYF
TGTGCCAGCAGCTTTCCTATCGGGGGGGTGGCCTACGAGCAGTACTTC
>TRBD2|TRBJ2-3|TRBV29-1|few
CSTKPPGLAGGGGTDTQYF
TGCAGCACCAAGCCCCCGGGACTAGCGGGAGGAGGGGGGACAGATACGCAGTATTTT
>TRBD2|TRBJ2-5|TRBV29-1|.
CSVGAGAGETQYF
TGCAGCGTTGGGGCGGGAGCGGGCGAGACCCAGTACTTC